The clone carrying this T cell receptor (beta chain) was counted only a few times. Its specificity is unknown. A junction boundary mismatches the germline segment, possibly from a read error. The length of the CDR3 is 14 residues. Germline V lookup: CDR1 SQVTM, CDR2 ANQGSEA. The sample is drawn from a study of CD8+CD57+ T cells in acquired aplastic anemia. Study observations and caveats: No significant patient-versus-control difference appeared in CD8+ Simpson's diversity. Between patients and controls, around 31 CD8+ CDR3 sequences were found in common.

The patients chosen for sequencing had shown expansion of CD8+CD57+ cells (detected by flow cytometry). CDR3 and TCR beta VDJ profiling relied on genomic DNA as the template. TCRdb reanalysed the reads using MiXCR and keeps one entry per CDR3 protein. The profile shows some 200,000 distinct CDR3 sequences, about half of them singletons. Sequenced sample: sorted CD4+, CD8+, or CD8+CD57+ T cells (not recorded which) from PBMCs. This rearrangement joins TRBV29-1 to TRBJ1-6; D not certain. This TCR was sampled from a human donor with aplastic anemia. Here the CDR3 reads CSVVIGGSNSALHF. The DNA of the CDR3 is TGCAGCGTGGTAATCGGTGGGAGTAATTCAGCCCTCCACTTT.